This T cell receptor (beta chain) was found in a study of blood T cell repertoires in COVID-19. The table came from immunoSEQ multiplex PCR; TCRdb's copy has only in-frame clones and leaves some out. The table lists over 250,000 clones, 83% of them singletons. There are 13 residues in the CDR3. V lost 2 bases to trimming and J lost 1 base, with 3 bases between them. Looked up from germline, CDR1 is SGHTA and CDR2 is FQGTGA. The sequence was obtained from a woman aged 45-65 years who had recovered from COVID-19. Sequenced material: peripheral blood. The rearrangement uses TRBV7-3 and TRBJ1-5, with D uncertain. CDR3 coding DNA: TGTGCCAGCAGCTTACTAAGCAATCAGCCCCAGCATTTT. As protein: CASSLLSNQPQHF.